This T cell receptor (beta chain) is from a study of cytomegalovirus exposure and HLA in healthy donors. Study-wide context: Earlier, 150 million to 200 million T cells were analyzed, and approximately 110 million unique TCR beta sequences were found among them. Findings of the study overall: For most TCR beta V segments, an earlier analysis put the productive rate at about 87% or about 30% of the time. Later on, analysis showed that most CMV-associated TCR beta chains appeared to be HLA-restricted. The study carried out a later analysis of TCR beta sequences. It associated around 17,000 of them with specific HLA alleles at a false discovery rate of 0.05.

Between the trimmed V and J ends, which lost 8 bases and 0 bases, there was a span of 10 bases. The CDR3 has 13 amino acids. Germline V lookup: CDR1 SGHTA, CDR2 FQGNSA. In the PCR, 60 Vbeta and 13 Jbeta primers were used. Repertoires were generated with immunoSEQ multiplex PCR, while TCRdb's copy carries only in-frame clones and drops some. Its listing shows more than 60,000 clones. A remark on this clone: The antigen is not known.

This TCR came from a boy aged 5-17 years in good health and CMV-seronegative. The sample consisted of PBMCs. This chain links TRBV7-2 with TRBJ1-1; D is uncertain. The DNA for the CDR3 is TGTGCCAGCCTAGTTTCCATGAACACTGAAGCTTTCTTT. Its protein is CASLVSMNTEAFF.